Listed below are T cell receptor beta chains from one sample, sequenced in a study of blood T cell repertoires in COVID-19. Repertoires were generated with immunoSEQ multiplex PCR, while TCRdb's copy carries only in-frame clones and drops some. This table holds 200,000 or so clones, 84% found once. Sequenced input: peripheral blood. These receptors all stem from a woman between 70 and 85 years old with active or convalescent COVID-19. CDR3s include the opening cysteine and the closing phenylalanine or tryptophan. A D gene is named only where the DNA matches it firmly. Part of the rows lack a size; the others show once, few, many or a class for expanded clones.

j_call cdr3_length d_call clone_size v_call cdr3_nt cdr3_aa
TRBJ1-3 19 TRBD1 . TRBV10-1 TGCGCCAGCAGGGATTTCGGGACAGGACAACCAGTCTCTGGAAACACCATATATTTT CASRDFGTGQPVSGNTIYF
TRBJ2-2 14 . . TRBV27 TGTGCCAGCAGCCCCCTTAGGGGCACCGGGGAGCTGTTTTTT CASSPLRGTGELFF
TRBJ2-2 13 . . TRBV9 TGTGCCAGCAGCGCAACGGGCACCGGGGAGCTGTTTTTT CASSATGTGELFF
TRBJ2-3 18 TRBD1 . TRBV29-1 TGCAGCGTTGAAGACCCAGCCAGAGCAGGGGGTAGTGGAGGTACGCAGTATTTT CSVEDPARAGGSGGTQYF
TRBJ1-1 14 TRBD1 . TRBV20-1 TGCAGTGCTAGTTATGACAGGGGGTACACTGAAGCTTTCTTT CSASYDRGYTEAFF
TRBJ2-2 15 TRBD1 . TRBV14 TGTGCCAGCAGCCAGCCGGGACAGGGAGCCGGGGAGCTGTTTTTT CASSQPGQGAGELFF
TRBJ2-5 16 . . TRBV11-2 TGTGCCAGCAGCTTCCATCTTGGAGGGCTCGAAGAGACCCAGTACTTC CASSFHLGGLEETQYF
TRBJ2-3 18 TRBD2 . TRBV4-1 TGCGCCAGCAGCCAAGAGGAGACGCATAGCGGGAGGACAGATACGCAGTATTTT CASSQEETHSGRTDTQYF
TRBJ1-6 15 . . TRBV28 TGTGCCAGCAGCCGGGGGGGCTCCTATAATTCACCCCTCCACTTT CASSRGGSYNSPLHF
TRBJ1-4 12 . . TRBV7-9 TGTGCCAGCAGCTTACAGGGAGAAAAACTGTTTTTT CASSLQGEKLFF
TRBJ2-2 15 . once TRBV7-6 TGTGCCAGCAGCTTAGGGGGCGGTATGGCCGGGGAGCTGTTTTTT CASSLGGGMAGELFF
TRBJ2-7 12 . once TRBV5-1 TGCGCCAGCAGCCCGGGGATCTCCGAGCAGTACTTC CASSPGISEQYF
TRBJ2-3 15 . . TRBV2 TGTGCCTCTCTCCTCCCTCTCGGGATCACAGATACGCAGTATTTT CASLLPLGITDTQYF